This paragraph reports one T cell receptor (beta chain). Its specificity is unknown. A read error may be the cause here, since a much bigger clone is one base away. The CDR3 covers 14 residues. V lost 4 bases, J lost 4 bases, and 16 bases lay in between. Germline values: CDR1 SQVTM, CDR2 ANQGSEA. Unique molecular identifiers were incorporated into the prepared TCRbeta library. One entry per CDR3 protein, called by TCRdb with MiXCR from the PCR reads. Of hundreds of thousands of distinct CDR3 sequences detected, 10% to 15% appear once; the ten largest clones hold 0.79%. These data belong to a study of T-cell reconstitution after alpha-beta-depleted transplantation in children. General study results and limits: When one year had passed after transplant, most T-cell counts and diversity came from newly produced T cells. In some patients, recipient T cells and intrathymic progenitors surviving conditioning explained high day-60 diversity. Reportedly, only several hundred clones from non-depleted graft cells drove alpha-beta T-cell counts at about two months.

This sequence joins TRBV29-1 and TRBJ1-2; D remains unclear. Source: PBMCs, taken before TCRalphabeta/CD19-depleted stem cell transplant. The clonotype was recovered from a girl aged 2 to 10 with congenital amegakaryocytic thrombocytopenia, due to receive a stem cell transplant. The CDR3 DNA reads as TGCAGCGTTGTAGGTGGAGGGTACGGCTATGGCTACACCTTC. It encodes CSVVGGGYGYGYTF.